The entry below gives a single T cell receptor (beta chain) sequence along with its context. What it recognizes is unknown. This table comes from immunoSEQ multiplex PCR, and its TCRdb copy is limited to in-frame clones, with some not included. Of tens of thousands of clones listed, about 95% were seen once; the top ten hold 9.6%. The record originates from a study of OX40 agonist ivuxolimab in advanced cancers. Across the study: A male proportion of around 86% was recorded, with mean age roughly 62 years and range roughly 20 to 90. Study outcomes and limitations: CD8+ T cells showed, on average, more clonal expansion than CD4+ cells.

V gave up 3 bases and J gave up 6 bases, with 26 bases separating them. CDR3 size: 19 residues. Germline-derived CDR1 and CDR2 are LNHDA and SQIVND (reference sequence). Sequenced here: CD4+ or CD8+ T cells sorted from blood, sampled in a trial of the OX40 agonist ivuxolimab. The chain combines TRBV19 with TRBJ2-2; perhaps D is TRBD1 or TRBD2 (5 bases each). This clonotype originated in an adult with an advanced solid tumor such as melanoma, head and neck, liver or kidney cancer. The CDR3 spells CASSIYGERGFGGAGELFF. As DNA, the CDR3 is TGTGCCAGTAGTATTTACGGGGAAAGGGGATTCGGTGGGGCCGGGGAGCTGTTTTTT.